The 4 T cell receptor beta chains reported below all come from one sample, sequenced in a study of cytomegalovirus exposure and HLA in healthy donors. Use of 60 Vbeta and 13 Jbeta primers characterized the PCR. Clones were sequenced by immunoSEQ multiplex PCR, and TCRdb holds only the in-frame ones, with some missing. The table shows about 100,000 clones, with about 77% occurring only once. The sample comprised PBMCs. The receptors originated from a woman aged 45 to 65 in good health and CMV-seropositive.

Comments on this clone: One end of the junction is discordant with germline, which a read error may explain. V and J are TRBV7-9 and TRBJ2-7; D is ambiguous. The length of the CDR3 is 12 residues. Germline lookup yields CDR1 SEHNR and CDR2 FQNEAQ (reference sequence). CDR3: CSSSLDRDEQYF. CDR3 sequence (DNA): TGTTCCAGCAGCTTAGATCGGGACGAGCAGTACTTC.

This clone was counted a single time. The chain is built from TRBV27 and TRBJ2-1; 9 nucleotides align to TRBD2. CDR3 length: 18 residues. Germline V gene sequence: CDR1 MNHEY, CDR2 SMNVEV (reference sequence). The ends lost 1 base at V and 4 bases at J; junction bases unmatched: 11. CDR3: CASSLFFSERGVYNEQFF. CDR3 DNA sequence: TGTGCCAGCAGTTTATTTTTTTCAGAGCGGGGGGTTTACAATGAGCAGTTCTTC.

This chain's CDR3 is CASSPGGLAKNIQYF. The CDR3 DNA reads as TGTGCCAGCAGCCCTGGAGGATTAGCCAAAAACATTCAGTACTTC. This rearrangement joins TRBV6-6 to TRBJ2-4, with TRBD2 as a possible D gene (5 bases). The CDR3 length is 15 residues. The germline V gene has CDR1 MNHNY and CDR2 SVGAGI (reference sequence). The V end was cut by 6 bases, the J end by 0 bases, with 12 bases between.

This clone was found a few times. The genes are TRBV6-1 and TRBJ2-3; tentative D call: TRBD2 (6 bases). The germline gives CDR1 MNHNS, CDR2 SASEGT. The CDR3 is 15 amino acids. Trimming cost V 2 bases and J 0 bases, with 9 bases left between them. This CDR3 reads CASSEWGLSTDTQYF. CDR3 bases: TGTGCCAGCAGTGAATGGGGACTTAGCACAGATACGCAGTATTTT.